The 23 T cell receptor beta chains given below trace back to one sample, sequenced in a study of vaccination and CD4 T cells after COVID-19. Indicated time point: late sampling 161 to 241 days after vaccination in a few convalescent patients. TCRdb redid the calling of the PCR reads with MiXCR, one entry per CDR3 protein. The sample yields 31,000 or so distinct CDR3 sequences, around 49% seen once. Sequenced here: CD4+ T cells from blood, sampled about 7 months after SARS-CoV-2 vaccination. The receptor source for this set is a human donor who had recovered from COVID-19.

This clonotype occurred a few times. The chain couples TRBV6-5 to TRBJ2-7; no clear D gene. The CDR3 loop spans 14 amino acids. The germline V and J ends were trimmed by 2 bases and 6 bases, with 14 bases remaining between them. Germline lookup yields CDR1 MNHEY and CDR2 SVGAGI. CDR3 region: CASSYPGVLGEQYF. As DNA, the CDR3 is TGTGCCAGCAGTTACCCTGGGGTACTGGGCGAGCAGTACTTC.

The genes are TRBV28 and TRBJ1-2; 10 bases match TRBD1. CDR1 and CDR2 (germline): MDHEN, SYDVKM. The V gene end was trimmed by 4 bases and the J gene end by 0 bases; junction bases not matched to a gene: 8. The CDR3 has 17 residues. CDR3 DNA: TGTGCCAGCAGTTCCCCAGCGGGACAGGGGCCTAACTATGGCTACACCTTC. This encodes CASSSPAGQGPNYGYTF.

The gene calls are TRBV20-1 and TRBJ2-7; D is unclear. Germline V gene sequence: CDR1 DFQATT, CDR2 SNEGSKA (reference sequence). The CDR3 spans 11 residues. Between the trimmed V and J ends, which lost 3 bases and 3 bases, there was a span of 6 bases. The CDR3 bases are TGCAGTGCTAGGTTTATCTACGAGCAGTACTTC. It codes for CSARFIYEQYF.

The chain has TRBV7-8 and TRBJ1-1; 8 bases match TRBD1. Germline V gene lookup returns CDR1 SGHVS and CDR2 FQNEAQ. This CDR3 spans 15 amino acids. Losses at the gene ends were 6 bases for V and 6 bases for J; bases not matched to a gene: 12. The CDR3 here is CASSNPYRGRSEAFF. For the CDR3, the DNA is TGTGCCAGCAGTAATCCTTACAGGGGGAGGTCTGAAGCTTTCTTT.

This chain joins TRBV5-3 and TRBJ2-7; the match to TRBD1 covers 8 bases. TRBV5-3 is treated as an ORF (open reading frame) with a function not yet certain. Losses at the gene ends were 6 bases for V and 6 bases for J; bases not matched to a gene: 5. CDR3 length: 12 residues. The CDR3 loop is CARMTGEGEQYF. The CDR3 DNA is TGTGCCAGAATGACAGGGGAAGGCGAGCAGTACTTC.

The CDR3 DNA reads as TGTGCCTGGAGTCGGGGAGAGGAGCAGCCCCAGCATTTT. Translation: CAWSRGEEQPQHF. This chain joins TRBV30 and TRBJ1-5, with D unresolved. V gave up 2 bases and J gave up 7 bases, with 12 bases separating them. The CDR3 runs 13 residues. The V gene's germline CDR1 is GTSNPN and CDR2 SVGIG (reference sequence).

The rearrangement uses TRBV10-3 and TRBJ1-1, with unresolved D. Trimming pared 4 bases from V and 0 bases from J, leaving 9 bases between. This CDR3 is built from 14 residues. The germline gives CDR1 ENHRY, CDR2 SYGVKD. In nucleotides, the CDR3 is TGTGCCATCAGTGGCAACAGCTTGAACACTGAAGCTTTCTTT. It yields the protein CAISGNSLNTEAFF.

The J gene is TRBJ2-1, the V gene TRBV7-8; tentatively, D is TRBD1 or TRBD2 (6 bases each). CDR3 size: 13 residues. Germline CDR1 and CDR2: SGHVS and FQNEAQ. Trimming shortened V by 1 base and J by 8 bases, and 9 bases separated the two germline ends. CDR3 sequence: CASSLEGGYEQFF. The CDR3 bases are TGTGCCAGCAGCTTAGAAGGGGGGTATGAGCAGTTCTTC.

This clonotype was seen only a few times. The chain employs TRBV7-8 and TRBJ2-7; no clear D. Trimming pared 3 bases from V and 0 bases from J, leaving 18 bases between. This CDR3 has 17 amino acids. Germline V CDR1 and CDR2: SGHVS, FQNEAQ. The CDR3: CASSFLGPDRSSYEQYF. DNA of the CDR3: TGTGCCAGCAGCTTTCTCGGGCCCGATCGGAGCTCCTACGAGCAGTACTTC. The whole variable domain, filled in from reference TRBV7-8 and TRBJ2-7, reads GAGVSQSPRYKVAKRGQDVALRCDPISGHVSLFWYQQALGQGPEFLTYFQNEAQLDKSGLPSDRFFAERPEGSVSTLKIQRTQQEDSAVYLCASSFLGPDRSSYEQYFGPGTRLTVT.

V usage is TRBV27 and J usage is TRBJ2-3, with D hard to call. Germline CDR1 reads MNHEY; CDR2 reads SMNVEV (reference sequence). This CDR3 is 14 amino acids long. V lost 4 bases to trimming and J lost 4 bases, with 12 bases between them. CDR3 loop: CASSSTVGADTQYF. The CDR3 DNA reads as TGTGCCAGCAGTTCTACCGTTGGGGCAGATACGCAGTATTTT.

Only a few counts were recorded for this clonotype. This chain joins TRBV4-2 and TRBJ2-2; D unclear. The CDR3 is 15 residues long. Trimming removed 3 bases from V and 1 base from J, with 9 bases in between. The germline CDR1 and CDR2 sequences are LGHNA and YNFKEQ. In DNA, the CDR3 is TGTGCCAGCAGCCAGCTGTGGGGGAACACCGGGGAGCTGTTTTTT. It encodes CASSQLWGNTGELFF.

The CDR3 DNA follows: TGTGCCAGCATCCAGGACCGGAACACCGGGGAGCTGTTTTTT. This sequence encodes CASIQDRNTGELFF. The chain has TRBV28 and TRBJ2-2; no clear D gene. CDR3 length: 14 amino acids. V gave up 7 bases and J gave up 1 base, with 10 bases separating them. The germline V gene has CDR1 MDHEN and CDR2 SYDVKM.

This chain uses TRBV20-1 with TRBJ2-5, with TRBD1 as a possible D gene (5 bases). The ends were cut back, 5 bases at V and 0 bases at J, with 10 bases in the middle. Germline V gives CDR1 DFQATT, CDR2 SNEGSKA (reference sequence). The CDR3 sequence is 13 residues long. The CDR3 nucleotides are TGCAGTGCTTCCAGACAGAACCAAGAGACCCAGTACTTC. Its translation: CSASRQNQETQYF.

This clonotype was recorded a few times. The J gene is TRBJ2-3, the V gene TRBV7-9; D is uncertain. The germline V gene encodes CDR1 SEHNR and CDR2 FQNEAQ (reference sequence). The CDR3 is made up of 15 amino acids. V was trimmed by 1 base and J by 2 bases, leaving 10 bases between them. The CDR3 DNA reads TGTGCCAGCAGCTTAGTCCTAGACGCCACAGATACGCAGTATTTT. Residues: CASSLVLDATDTQYF.

The chain is built from TRBV6-5 and TRBJ1-6, with 9 positions matching TRBD1. This CDR3 spans 17 amino acids. Germline V gene sequence: CDR1 MNHEY, CDR2 SVGAGI. J gave up 7 bases and V 0 bases, and 7 bases lay outside the gene matches. The CDR3 reads CASSYSPFTGGNSPLHF. In nucleotides, the CDR3 is TGTGCCAGCAGTTACTCGCCTTTCACAGGGGGCAATTCACCCCTCCACTTT.

This chain uses TRBV7-2 with TRBJ2-3; unclear D gene. The V gene's germline CDR1 is SGHTA and CDR2 FQGNSA. CDR3 length: 14 amino acids. The V and J ends lost 5 bases and 4 bases respectively, with 13 bases between them. The CDR3 spells CASSPSGASDTQYF. In DNA form, the CDR3 reads TGTGCCAGCAGCCCATCCGGAGCGTCAGATACGCAGTATTTT.

The genes are TRBV20-1 and TRBJ2-3; D uncertain. Germline values: CDR1 DFQATT, CDR2 SNEGSKA (reference sequence). Trimming pared 3 bases from V and 1 base from J, leaving 17 bases between. The CDR3 covers 16 residues. CDR3 protein: CSARLTAQWGTDTQYF. CDR3 in DNA: TGCAGTGCTAGGTTGACTGCCCAGTGGGGCACAGATACGCAGTATTTT.

The rearrangement links TRBV18 to TRBJ2-5, with D possibly TRBD2 on 6 matching bases. Trimming left V 5 bases short and J 1 base short, with 26 bases between. CDR3 size: 19 residues. The V gene's germline CDR1 is KGHSH and CDR2 LQKENI. CDR3 nucleotides: TGTGCCAGCTCAACTTTCCGGGACTTTGACTTCTTGGTCCAAGAGACCCAGTACTTC. Translated: CASSTFRDFDFLVQETQYF.

This clonotype was seen more than once but under ten times. The V gene is TRBV6-4, the J gene TRBJ2-5; 12 nucleotides agree with TRBD2. The germline V gene has CDR1 MRHNA and CDR2 SNTAGT. Trimming at V came to 3 bases and at J to 2 bases, leaving 1 base not matched to a gene. This CDR3 comprises 15 residues. The CDR3 DNA sequence: TGTGCCAGCAGTGAAACTAGCGGGGGGCAAGAGACCCAGTACTTC. It is translated as CASSETSGGQETQYF.

The chain has TRBV7-9 and TRBJ2-7; D gene unclear. CDR3 length: 11 amino acids. Looked up from germline, CDR1 is SEHNR and CDR2 is FQNEAQ (reference sequence). Trimming cost V 5 bases and J 3 bases, with 5 bases left between them. As DNA, the CDR3 is TGTGCCAGCAGCACCAGCTACGAGCAGTACTTC. It translates to CASSTSYEQYF.

V usage is TRBV2 and J usage is TRBJ2-1, with D possibly being TRBD2 (5 bases). CDR3 length: 15 residues. Trimming cost V 5 bases and J 4 bases, with 15 bases left between them. Germline loops: CDR1 SNHLY, CDR2 FYNNEI. The CDR3, as DNA: TGTGCCAGCAGTAGCCCCCTAACTAGTTACAATGAGCAGTTCTTC. Its protein product is CASSSPLTSYNEQFF.

This chain links TRBV21-1 with TRBJ2-2. TRBV21-1 is a pseudogene. The CDR3 spans 14 residues. Written as DNA, the CDR3 is TGTGCCAGCAGCAAAGGACAGAACACCGGGGAGCTGTTTTTT. Translating it yields CASSKGQNTGELFF.

This clonotype came up a few times. The V and J genes are TRBV27 and TRBJ1-6; maybe TRBD1 (6 bases). There are 14 residues in the CDR3. V shed 6 bases and J shed 7 bases, with 13 bases lying between them. CDR1 and CDR2 from the germline V gene are MNHEY and SMNVEV (reference sequence). The CDR3: CASRGRGTNSPLHF. The CDR3 DNA follows: TGTGCCAGCAGGGGCCGGGGGACAAATTCACCCCTCCACTTT.